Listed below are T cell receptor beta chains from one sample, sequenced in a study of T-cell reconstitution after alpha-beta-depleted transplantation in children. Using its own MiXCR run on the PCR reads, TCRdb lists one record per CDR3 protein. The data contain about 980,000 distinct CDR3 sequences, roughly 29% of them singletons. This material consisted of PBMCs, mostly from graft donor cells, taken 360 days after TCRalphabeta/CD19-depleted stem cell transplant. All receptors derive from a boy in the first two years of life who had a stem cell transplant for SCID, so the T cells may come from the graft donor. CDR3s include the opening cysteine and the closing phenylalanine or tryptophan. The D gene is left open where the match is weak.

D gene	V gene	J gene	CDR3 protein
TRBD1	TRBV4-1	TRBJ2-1	CASSRTGVGYNEQFF
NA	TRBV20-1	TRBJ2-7	CSARDPRPSSYEQYF
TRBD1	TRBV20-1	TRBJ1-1	CSAPGQGLPNTEAFF
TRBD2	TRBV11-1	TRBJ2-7	CASSFTFSGGPGKAYEQYF
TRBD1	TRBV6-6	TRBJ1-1	CASSWTGESFF
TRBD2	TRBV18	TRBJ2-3	CASSPSSGITDTQYF
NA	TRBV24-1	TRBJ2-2	CATSGWGRDTGELFF
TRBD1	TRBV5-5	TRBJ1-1	CASRWDRAGTEAFF
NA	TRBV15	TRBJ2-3	CATSRDPAPSTDTQYF
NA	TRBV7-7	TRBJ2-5	CASSLSGVPSETQYF
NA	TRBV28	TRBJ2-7	CATRTEHPYEQYF
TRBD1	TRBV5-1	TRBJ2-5	CASRTGGWDQETQYF